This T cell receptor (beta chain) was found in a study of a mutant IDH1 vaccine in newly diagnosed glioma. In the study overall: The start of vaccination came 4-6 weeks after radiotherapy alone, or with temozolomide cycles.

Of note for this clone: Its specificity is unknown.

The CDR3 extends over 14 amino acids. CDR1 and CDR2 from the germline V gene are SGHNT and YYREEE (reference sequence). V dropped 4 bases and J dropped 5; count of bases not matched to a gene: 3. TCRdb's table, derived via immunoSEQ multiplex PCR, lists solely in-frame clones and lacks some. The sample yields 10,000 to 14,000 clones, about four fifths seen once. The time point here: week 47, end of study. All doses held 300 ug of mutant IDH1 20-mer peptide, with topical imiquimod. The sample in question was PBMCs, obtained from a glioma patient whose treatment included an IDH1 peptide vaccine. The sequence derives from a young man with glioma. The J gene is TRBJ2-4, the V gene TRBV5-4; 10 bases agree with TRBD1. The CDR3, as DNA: TGTGCCAGCAGCCACGGGACAGGGGAAAACATTCAGTACTTC. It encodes CASSHGTGENIQYF. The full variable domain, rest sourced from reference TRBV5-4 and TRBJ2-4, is ETGVTQSPTHLIKTRGQQVTLRCSSQSGHNTVSWYQQALGQGPQFIFQYYREEENGRGNFPPRFSGLQFPNYSSELNVNALELDDSALYLCASSHGTGENIQYFGAGTRLSVL.